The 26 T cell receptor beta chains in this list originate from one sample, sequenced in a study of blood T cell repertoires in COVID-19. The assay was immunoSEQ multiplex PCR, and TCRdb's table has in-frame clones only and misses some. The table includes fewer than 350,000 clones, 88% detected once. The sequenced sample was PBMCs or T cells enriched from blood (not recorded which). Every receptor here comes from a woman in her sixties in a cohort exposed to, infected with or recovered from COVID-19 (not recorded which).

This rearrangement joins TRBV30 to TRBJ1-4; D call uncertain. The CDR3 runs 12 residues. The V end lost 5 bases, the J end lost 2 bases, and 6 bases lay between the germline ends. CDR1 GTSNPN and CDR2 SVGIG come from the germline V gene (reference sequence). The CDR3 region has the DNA TGTGCCTGGGGGAGGACTAATGAAAAACTGTTTTTT. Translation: CAWGRTNEKLFF.

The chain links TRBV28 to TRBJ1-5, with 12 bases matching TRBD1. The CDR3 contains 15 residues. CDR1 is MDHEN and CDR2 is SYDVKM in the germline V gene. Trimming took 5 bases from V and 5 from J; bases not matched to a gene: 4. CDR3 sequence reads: CASSPGTGGYQPQHF. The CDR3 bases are TGTGCCAGCAGTCCCGGGACAGGGGGCTATCAGCCCCAGCATTTT.

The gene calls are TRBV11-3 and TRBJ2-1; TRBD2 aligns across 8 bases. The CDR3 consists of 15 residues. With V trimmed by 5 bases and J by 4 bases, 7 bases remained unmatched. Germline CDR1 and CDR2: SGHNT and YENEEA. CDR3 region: CASSVSSGFYNEQFF. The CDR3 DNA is TGTGCCAGCAGCGTTTCTAGCGGGTTTTACAATGAGCAGTTCTTC.

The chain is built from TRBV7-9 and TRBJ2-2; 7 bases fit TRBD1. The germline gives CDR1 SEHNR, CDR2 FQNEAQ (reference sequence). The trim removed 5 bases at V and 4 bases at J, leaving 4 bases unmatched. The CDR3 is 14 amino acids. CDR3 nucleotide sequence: TGTGCCAGCAGCGTCGCAGGGGGCACCGGGGAGCTGTTTTTT. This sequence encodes CASSVAGGTGELFF.

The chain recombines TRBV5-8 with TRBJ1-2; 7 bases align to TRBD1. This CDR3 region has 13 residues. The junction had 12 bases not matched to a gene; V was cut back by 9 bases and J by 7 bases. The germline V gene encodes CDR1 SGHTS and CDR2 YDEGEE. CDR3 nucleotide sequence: TGTGCCATCTTTTCCAGGGGGGTTCTTGGCTACACCTTC. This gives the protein CAIFSRGVLGYTF.

CDR3 sequence (DNA): TGTGCCAGCAGCTTAGCGCAAGGAGGTCCAAACACCGGGGAGCTGTTTTTT. Translating it yields CASSLAQGGPNTGELFF. The chain recombines TRBV7-9 with TRBJ2-2, with a tentative D call TRBD2 (5 bases). CDR1 and CDR2 from the germline V gene are SEHNR and FQNEAQ (reference sequence). The CDR3 runs 17 residues. The germline V and J ends were trimmed by 0 bases and 2 bases, with 13 bases remaining between them.

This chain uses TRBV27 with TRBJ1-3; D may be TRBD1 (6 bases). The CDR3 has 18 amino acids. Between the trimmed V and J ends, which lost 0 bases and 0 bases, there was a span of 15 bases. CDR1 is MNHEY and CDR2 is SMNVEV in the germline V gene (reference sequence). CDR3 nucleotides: TGTGCCAGCAGTTTATCGAGGGGGGGGGAATTCTCTGGAAACACCATATATTTT. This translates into CASSLSRGGEFSGNTIYF.

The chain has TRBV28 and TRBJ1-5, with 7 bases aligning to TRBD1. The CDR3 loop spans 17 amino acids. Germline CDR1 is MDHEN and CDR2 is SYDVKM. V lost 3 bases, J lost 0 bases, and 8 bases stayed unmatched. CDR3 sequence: CASSFLDRIYSNQPQHF. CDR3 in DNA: TGTGCCAGCAGTTTCCTGGACAGGATCTATAGCAATCAGCCCCAGCATTTT.

The CDR3 sequence is CASSPTSDSYEQYF. CDR3 nucleotides: TGTGCCAGCAGCCCCACTAGCGACTCCTACGAGCAGTACTTC. The chain employs TRBV7-6 and TRBJ2-7, with 7 positions matching TRBD2. This CDR3 contains 14 residues. Germline CDR1 and CDR2: SGHVS and FNYEAQ. J gave up 0 bases and V 5 bases, and 4 bases lay outside the gene matches.

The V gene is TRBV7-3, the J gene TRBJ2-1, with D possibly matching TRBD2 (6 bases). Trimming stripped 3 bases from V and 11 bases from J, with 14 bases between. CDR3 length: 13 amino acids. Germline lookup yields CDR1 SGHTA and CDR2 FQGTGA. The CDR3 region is CASSFLGGSKQFF. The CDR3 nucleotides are TGTGCCAGCAGCTTCTTGGGGGGTAGCAAGCAGTTCTTC.

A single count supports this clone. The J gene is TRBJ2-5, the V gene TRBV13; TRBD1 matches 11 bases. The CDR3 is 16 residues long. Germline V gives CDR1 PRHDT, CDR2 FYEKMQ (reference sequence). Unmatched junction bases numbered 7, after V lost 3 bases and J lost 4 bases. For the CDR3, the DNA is TGTGCCAGCAGCTTCGCGGACAGGGGGCTGGGAGAGACCCAGTACTTC. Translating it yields CASSFADRGLGETQYF. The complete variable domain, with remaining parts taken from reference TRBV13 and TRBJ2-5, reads AAGVIQSPRHLIKEKRETATLKCYPIPRHDTVYWYQQGPGQDPQFLISFYEKMQSDKGSIPDRFSAQQFSDYHSELNMSSLELGDSALYFCASSFADRGLGETQYFGPGTRLLVL.

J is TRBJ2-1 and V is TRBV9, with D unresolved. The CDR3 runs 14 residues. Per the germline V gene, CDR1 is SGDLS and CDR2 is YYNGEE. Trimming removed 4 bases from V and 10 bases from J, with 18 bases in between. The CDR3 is CASSPQRLGREQFF. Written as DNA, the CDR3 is TGTGCCAGCAGCCCGCAGAGGTTAGGCCGAGAGCAGTTCTTC.

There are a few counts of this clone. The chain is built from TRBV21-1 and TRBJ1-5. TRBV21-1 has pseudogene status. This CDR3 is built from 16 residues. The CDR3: CASSKDVGGRNQPQHF. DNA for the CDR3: TGTGCCAGCAGCAAAGATGTTGGGGGGAGGAATCAGCCCCAGCATTTT.

CDR3 sequence (DNA): TGTGCCAGCAGCCGCGGGGTTTACGAGCAGTACTTC. Its protein is CASSRGVYEQYF. This chain uses TRBV11-2 with TRBJ2-7, with D perhaps TRBD2 (6 bases). V lost 5 bases and J 4 bases, leaving 9 bases between the germline ends. The CDR3 is 12 amino acids. Germline CDR1 and CDR2: SGHAT and FQNNGV.

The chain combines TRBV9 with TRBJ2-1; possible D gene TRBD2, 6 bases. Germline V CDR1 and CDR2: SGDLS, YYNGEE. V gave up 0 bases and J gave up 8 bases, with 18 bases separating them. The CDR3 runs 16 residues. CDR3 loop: CASSVAGRGSGDEQFF. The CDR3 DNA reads TGTGCCAGCAGCGTAGCCGGGAGAGGTTCGGGCGATGAGCAGTTCTTC.

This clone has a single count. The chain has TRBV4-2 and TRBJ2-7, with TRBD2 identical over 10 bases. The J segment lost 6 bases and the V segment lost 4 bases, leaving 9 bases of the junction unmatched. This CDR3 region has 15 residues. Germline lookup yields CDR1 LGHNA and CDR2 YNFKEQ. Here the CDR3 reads CASSPSSGSLSEQYF. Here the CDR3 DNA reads TGTGCCAGCAGCCCGTCTAGCGGGAGTTTGAGCGAGCAGTACTTC.

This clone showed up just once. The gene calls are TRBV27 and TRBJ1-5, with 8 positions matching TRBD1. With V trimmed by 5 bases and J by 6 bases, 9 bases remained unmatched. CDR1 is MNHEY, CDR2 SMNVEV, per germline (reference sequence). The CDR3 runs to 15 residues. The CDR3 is CASSPQGAQGQPQHF. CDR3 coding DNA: TGTGCCAGCAGTCCCCAGGGGGCCCAGGGTCAGCCCCAGCATTTT.

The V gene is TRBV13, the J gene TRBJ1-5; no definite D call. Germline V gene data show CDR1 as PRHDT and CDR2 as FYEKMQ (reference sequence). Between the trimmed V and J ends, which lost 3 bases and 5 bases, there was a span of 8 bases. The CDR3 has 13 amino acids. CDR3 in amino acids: CASSFGVDQPQHF. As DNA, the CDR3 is TGTGCCAGCAGCTTTGGAGTGGATCAGCCCCAGCATTTT.

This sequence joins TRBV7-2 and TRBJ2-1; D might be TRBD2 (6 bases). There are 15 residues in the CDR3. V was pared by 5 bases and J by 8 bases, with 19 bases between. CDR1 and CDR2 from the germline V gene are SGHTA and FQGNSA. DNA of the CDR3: TGTGCCAGCAGCCCCTCCTCAGGGACTTCTTATGAGCAGTTCTTC. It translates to CASSPSSGTSYEQFF. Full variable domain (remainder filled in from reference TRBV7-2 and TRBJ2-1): GAGVSQSPSNKVTEKGKDVELRCDPISGHTALYWYRQSLGQGLEFLIYFQGNSAPDKSGLPSDRFSAERTGGSVSTLTIQRTQQEDSAVYLCASSPSSGTSYEQFFGPGTRLTVL.

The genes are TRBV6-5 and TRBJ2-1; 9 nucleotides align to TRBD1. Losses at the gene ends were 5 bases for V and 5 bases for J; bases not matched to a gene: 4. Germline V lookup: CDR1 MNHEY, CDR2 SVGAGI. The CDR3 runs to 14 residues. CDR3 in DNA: TGTGCCAGCAGTAACGGACAGGGGAACAATGAGCAGTTCTTC. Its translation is CASSNGQGNNEQFF.

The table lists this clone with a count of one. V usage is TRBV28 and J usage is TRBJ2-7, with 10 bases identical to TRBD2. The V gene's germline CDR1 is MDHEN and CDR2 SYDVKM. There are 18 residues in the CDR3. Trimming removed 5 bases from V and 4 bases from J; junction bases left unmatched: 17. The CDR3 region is CASSPQRLAGEGWYEQYF. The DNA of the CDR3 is TGTGCCAGCAGTCCGCAGCGACTAGCGGGCGAGGGTTGGTACGAGCAGTACTTC.

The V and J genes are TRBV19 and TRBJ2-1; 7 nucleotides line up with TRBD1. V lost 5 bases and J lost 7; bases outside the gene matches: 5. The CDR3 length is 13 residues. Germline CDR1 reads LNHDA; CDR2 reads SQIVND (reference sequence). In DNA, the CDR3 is TGTGCCAGTAGTGAGGGGGCGAGGAATGAGCAGTTCTTC. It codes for CASSEGARNEQFF.

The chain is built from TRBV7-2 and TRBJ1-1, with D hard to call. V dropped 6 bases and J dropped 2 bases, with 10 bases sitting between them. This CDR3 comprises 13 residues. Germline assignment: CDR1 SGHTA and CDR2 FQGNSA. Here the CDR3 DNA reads TGTGCCAGCAGACCTCAACTCAACACTGAAGCTTTCTTT. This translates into CASRPQLNTEAFF.

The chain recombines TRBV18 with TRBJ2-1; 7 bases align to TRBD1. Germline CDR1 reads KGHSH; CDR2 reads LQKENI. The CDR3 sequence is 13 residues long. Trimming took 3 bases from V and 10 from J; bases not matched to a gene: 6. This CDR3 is CASSPRQGAEQFF. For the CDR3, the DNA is TGTGCCAGCTCACCTAGACAGGGCGCAGAGCAGTTCTTC.

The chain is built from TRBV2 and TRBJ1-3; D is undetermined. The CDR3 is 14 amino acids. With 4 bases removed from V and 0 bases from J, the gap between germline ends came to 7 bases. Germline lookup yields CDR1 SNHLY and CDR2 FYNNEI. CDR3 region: CASSGSLSGNTIYF. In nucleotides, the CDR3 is TGTGCCAGCAGTGGGAGTCTCTCTGGAAACACCATATATTTT. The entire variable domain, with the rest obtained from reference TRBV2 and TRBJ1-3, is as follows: EPEVTQTPSHQVTQMGQEVILRCVPISNHLYFYWYRQILGQKVEFLVSFYNNEISEKSEIFDDQFSVERPDGSNFTLKIRSTKLEDSAMYFCASSGSLSGNTIYFGEGSWLTVV.

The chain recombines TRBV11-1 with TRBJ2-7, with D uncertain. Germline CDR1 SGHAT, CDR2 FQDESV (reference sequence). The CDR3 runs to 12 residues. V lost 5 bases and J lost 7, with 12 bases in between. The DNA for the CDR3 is TGTGCCAGCAGCCCCCACGCCGGTGAGCAGTACTTC. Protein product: CASSPHAGEQYF.